The present TCR beta chain was sequenced within a study of OX40 agonist ivuxolimab in advanced cancers. Whole-study context: Males comprised approximately 84% of the group, whose mean age was around 62 years (range roughly 23 to 90). Previous treatment with anti-PD-1, anti-PD-L1 or anti-CTLA-4 therapy was allowed; about 37% had received some.

Details on this clone: Its antigen is undetermined.

V trimming: 7 bases; J trimming: 1 base; junction bases outside the gene matches: 3. This CDR3 spans 13 amino acids. CDR1 is SGDLS, CDR2 YYNGEE, per germline. Produced via immunoSEQ multiplex PCR; TCRdb's table is partial and in-frame only. The sample carries over 45,000 clones, about four fifths recorded once. Notes on the study in general: Compared with others, partial responders at 0.1-3.0 mg/kg displayed clonal expansion among the lowest.

The chain links TRBV9 to TRBJ2-5; 8 nucleotides agree with TRBD2. Material: CD4+ or CD8+ T cells sorted from blood, obtained in a trial of the OX40 agonist ivuxolimab. This receptor was taken from an adult with an advanced solid tumor such as melanoma, head and neck, liver or kidney cancer. The CDR3 protein is CASSTSGQETQYF. The CDR3 region has the DNA TGTGCCAGCTCTACTAGCGGCCAAGAGACCCAGTACTTC.